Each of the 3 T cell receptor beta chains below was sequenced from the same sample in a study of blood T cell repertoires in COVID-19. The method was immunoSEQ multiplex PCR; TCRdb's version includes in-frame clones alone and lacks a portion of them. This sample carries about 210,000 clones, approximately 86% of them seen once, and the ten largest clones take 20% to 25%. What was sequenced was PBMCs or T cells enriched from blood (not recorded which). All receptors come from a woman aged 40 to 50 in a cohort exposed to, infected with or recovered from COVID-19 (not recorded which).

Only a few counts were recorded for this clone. CDR3 loop: CASSLNRGNTEAFF. Here the CDR3 DNA reads TGCGCCAGCAGCTTGAACAGGGGGAATACTGAAGCTTTCTTT. The V and J genes are TRBV5-1 and TRBJ1-1, with TRBD1 matching 8 bases. This CDR3 comprises 14 residues. The junction had 4 bases not matched to a gene; V was cut back by 1 base and J by 5 bases. From germline, CDR1 is SGHRS and CDR2 YFSETQ. The full variable domain, rest sourced from reference TRBV5-1 and TRBJ1-1, is KAGVTQTPRYLIKTRGQQVTLSCSPISGHRSVSWYQQTPGQGLQFLFEYFSETQRNKGNFPGRFSGRQFSNSRSEMNVSTLELGDSALYLCASSLNRGNTEAFFGQGTRLTVV.

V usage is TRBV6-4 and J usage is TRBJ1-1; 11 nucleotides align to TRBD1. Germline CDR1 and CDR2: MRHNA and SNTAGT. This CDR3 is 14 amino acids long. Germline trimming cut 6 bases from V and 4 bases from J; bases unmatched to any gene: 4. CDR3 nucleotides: TGTGCCAGCAGCGCCGGGACAGGGGGCACTGAAGCTTTCTTT. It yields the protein CASSAGTGGTEAFF.

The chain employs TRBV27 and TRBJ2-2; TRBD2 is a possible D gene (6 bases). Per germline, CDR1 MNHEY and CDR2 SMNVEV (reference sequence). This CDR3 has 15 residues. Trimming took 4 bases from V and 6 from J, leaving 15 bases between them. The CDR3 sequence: CASSSPGSGAGELFF. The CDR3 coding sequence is TGTGCCAGCAGTTCGCCGGGTAGCGGAGCCGGGGAGCTGTTTTTT.